This T cell receptor beta chain was found in a study of shared clonotypes between healthy human individuals. Germline CDR1 SGHAT, CDR2 FQNNGV. Trimming took off 5 bases at V and 4 bases at J, with 14 bases between the two ends. The CDR3 contains 14 residues. CD45RO negativity and positive selection for CCR7 defined naive CD8 cells, a population that excluded terminally differentiated effector memory CD45RA+ cells. Clones were read by immunoSEQ multiplex PCR, and TCRdb kept only the in-frame ones, dropping some. The sample consists of about 590,000 clones, 95% of them appearing once. The TCR comes from a woman aged 25 to 39 in good health. Sequencing was carried out using naive CD8+ T cells sorted from blood. V gene TRBV11-2 combines with J gene TRBJ1-2; D not certain. CDR3 in DNA: TGTGCCAGCAGCCGTATTTTTGATGGCTATGGCTACACCTTC. Its protein product is CASSRIFDGYGYTF.